A few counts support the clone carrying this TCR beta chain. TCRdb independently ran MiXCR on the RT-PCR reads; one entry per CDR3 protein. The sample yields around 570,000 distinct CDR3 sequences, about 11% seen once. The data were obtained in a study of response to subunit inactivated influenza vaccine. V lost 1 base to trimming and J lost 8 bases; unmatched junction nucleotides: 8. Germline CDR1 LGHNA, CDR2 YNFKEQ. The CDR3 length is 15 residues. These same data were also listed under a study on T cells expressing NK-cell markers. Per that paper: Libraries used 5'RACE template switching adding universal primer site and UMIs. Several experiments confined sorting to alpha-beta TCR T cells with an anti-gamma-delta TCR antibody. Roughly 1.0-8% of CD8+ T cells in over five donors belonged to dominant NKG2C+ clonotypes.

The chain has TRBV4-2 and TRBJ1-5; 7 bases are shared with TRBD1. The material was PBMCs from blood, obtained on the day of vaccination. The sequence came from a man aged 45-65 years who received an inactivated influenza vaccine. CDR3 in amino acids: CASSQGVRGNEPQHF. For the CDR3, the DNA is TGTGCCAGCAGCCAAGGTGTCAGGGGGAACGAGCCCCAGCATTTT.